This TCR beta chain was recovered during a study of shared clonotypes between healthy human individuals. Germline V CDR1 and CDR2: ENHRY, SYGVKD. The V and J ends lost 6 bases and 2 bases respectively, with 8 bases between them. There are 13 residues in the CDR3. Some clones are missing from TCRdb's copy, which holds only in-frame ones; the method was immunoSEQ multiplex PCR. The data contain about 1.1 million clones, approximately 80% of them seen just once; the ten biggest clones take up roughly 0.55%. The sample taken for sequencing was memory CD4+ T cells from PBMCs. Subset here: CD45RA-negative fraction. This chain links TRBV10-3 with TRBJ2-1; D tentatively fits TRBD1 or TRBD2 (6 bases each). The clonotype originates from a man younger than 35 in good health. Some clones in this sample may be carry-over from other donors' samples. The DNA of the CDR3 is TGTGCCATCAGGGAGGGGGCCTACAATGAGCAGTTCTTC. This translates into CAIREGAYNEQFF.